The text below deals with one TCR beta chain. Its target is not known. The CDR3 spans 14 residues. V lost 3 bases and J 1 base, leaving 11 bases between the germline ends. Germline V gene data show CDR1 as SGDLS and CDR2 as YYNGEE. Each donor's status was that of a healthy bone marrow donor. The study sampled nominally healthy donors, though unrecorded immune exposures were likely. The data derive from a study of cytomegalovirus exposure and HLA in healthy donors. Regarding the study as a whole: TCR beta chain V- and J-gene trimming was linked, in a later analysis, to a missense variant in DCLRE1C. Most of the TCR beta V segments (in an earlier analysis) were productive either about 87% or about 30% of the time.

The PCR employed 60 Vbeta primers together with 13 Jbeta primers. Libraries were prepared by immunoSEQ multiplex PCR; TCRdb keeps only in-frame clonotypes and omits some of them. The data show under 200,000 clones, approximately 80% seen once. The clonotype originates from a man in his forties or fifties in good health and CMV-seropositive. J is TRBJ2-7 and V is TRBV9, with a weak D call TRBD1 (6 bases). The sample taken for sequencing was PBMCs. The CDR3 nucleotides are TGTGCCAGCAGCGCAGGGGCGGATTCCTACGAGCAGTACTTC. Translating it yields CASSAGADSYEQYF. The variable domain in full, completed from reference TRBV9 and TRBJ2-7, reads DSGVTQTPKHLITATGQRVTLRCSPRSGDLSVYWYQQSLDQGLQFLIQYYNGEERAKGNILERFSAQQFPDLHSELNLSSLELGDSALYFCASSAGADSYEQYFGPGTRLTVT.